The 22 T cell receptor beta chains given below trace back to one sample, sequenced in a study of T cell repertoires in cytomegalovirus infection. TCRdb reprocessed the reads with MiXCR, giving one entry per CDR3 protein. The data hold 500,000 to 600,000 distinct CDR3 sequences, with 16% observed a single time. Sequenced: CD8+ T cells from PBMCs. These receptors were obtained from a human donor in good health (CMV status not recorded). Some clones in this sample may be carry-over from other donors' samples.

This clonotype was detected many times. The V gene is TRBV19, the J gene TRBJ1-5, with 7 bases fitting TRBD1. Germline assignment: CDR1 LNHDA and CDR2 SQIVND (reference sequence). The V segment lost 4 bases and the J segment 3 bases; nucleotides outside the gene matches: 6. This CDR3 spans 15 amino acids. CDR3 nucleotide sequence: TGTGCCAGTAGTACTAGACAGGGATACAATCAGCCCCAGCATTTT. This translates into CASSTRQGYNQPQHF. The full variable domain, completed using reference TRBV19 and TRBJ1-5, is DGGITQSPKYLFRKEGQNVTLSCEQNLNHDAMYWYRQDPGQGLRLIYYSQIVNDFQKGDIAEGYSVSREKKESFPLTVTSAQKNPTAFYLCASSTRQGYNQPQHFGDGTRLSIL.

This clonotype was counted many times. The gene calls are TRBV25-1 and TRBJ2-1; either TRBD1 or TRBD2 may supply D (5 bases each). This CDR3 region has 14 residues. V was shortened by 3 bases and J by 4 bases, with 10 bases between the two germline ends. Per the germline V gene, CDR1 is MGHDK and CDR2 is SYGVNS. CDR3 protein: CASSEIGEYNEQFF. The CDR3 DNA reads TGTGCCAGCAGTGAGATAGGGGAGTACAATGAGCAGTTCTTC.

In its sample, this clonotype was seen many times. The J gene is TRBJ1-1, the V gene TRBV12-3 or TRBV12-4, with D possibly being TRBD1 (5 bases). V lost 1 base to trimming and J lost 5 bases, with 20 bases between them. The CDR3 is 17 residues long. This CDR3 reads CASSLVHIEPGGTEAFF. For the CDR3, the DNA is TGTGCCAGCAGTTTAGTTCACATTGAACCGGGGGGGACTGAAGCTTTCTTT.

The chain links TRBV10-3 to TRBJ1-3; 7 nucleotides agree with TRBD1. The germline V gene has CDR1 ENHRY and CDR2 SYGVKD. Trimming at V came to 2 bases and at J to 2 bases, leaving 3 bases not matched to a gene. This CDR3 spans 15 amino acids. The CDR3 DNA is TGTGCCATCAGTGAGCCCGGGACAGCTGGAAACACCATATATTTT. Its translation is CAISEPGTAGNTIYF.

The chain has TRBV5-4 and TRBJ1-4, with D possibly being TRBD1 (5 bases). This CDR3 has 16 amino acids. CDR1 is SGHNT and CDR2 is YYREEE in the germline V gene (reference sequence). V lost 4 bases, J lost 5 bases, and 18 bases lay in between. The CDR3 sequence is CASSPWGGVTNEKLFF. In DNA form, the CDR3 reads TGTGCCAGCAGCCCCTGGGGCGGCGTAACGAATGAAAAACTGTTTTTT.

V is TRBV10-2 and J is TRBJ2-5, with D hard to call. CDR1 and CDR2 from the germline V gene are WSHSY and SAAADI. V lost 6 bases and J lost 0, with 5 bases in between. This CDR3 contains 12 residues. CDR3 nucleotide sequence: TGCGCCAGCAGCGAATACCAAGAGACCCAGTACTTC. It encodes CASSEYQETQYF.

This clonotype has a count of ten or more. The CDR3 bases are TGTGCCAGCAGTTTCCTAGCCCCGGGACAGGATGGTGAAAAACTGTTTTTT. This gives the protein CASSFLAPGQDGEKLFF. The chain uses TRBV6-1 and TRBJ1-4, with 8 positions matching TRBD1. V lost 5 bases, J lost 7 bases, and 15 bases stayed unmatched. This CDR3 is 17 amino acids long. The V gene's germline CDR1 is MNHNS and CDR2 SASEGT.

This clonotype was seen repeatedly, ten times or more. This chain connects TRBV7-8 to TRBJ2-5; a possible D gene is TRBD2 (5 bases). V was pared by 2 bases and J by 0 bases, with 13 bases between. The CDR3 runs 16 residues. Germline V gene sequence: CDR1 SGHVS, CDR2 FQNEAQ. CDR3: CASSLRAGGYQETQYF. CDR3 coding DNA: TGTGCCAGCAGCTTACGGGCGGGCGGGTACCAAGAGACCCAGTACTTC.

This clonotype was observed a few times. This rearrangement joins TRBV20-1 to TRBJ2-2; TRBD1 might be the D (5 bases). This CDR3 contains 17 residues. V dropped 0 bases and J dropped 1 base, with 15 bases sitting between them. Per germline, CDR1 DFQATT and CDR2 SNEGSKA (reference sequence). CDR3 loop: CSARDYLGDRNTGELFF. The CDR3 DNA sequence: TGCAGTGCTAGAGATTATTTAGGAGACAGGAACACCGGGGAGCTGTTTTTT.

This clonotype turned up a few times. The chain carries TRBV5-4 and TRBJ2-5; 11 positions agree with TRBD2. Trimming at V came to 4 bases and at J to 5 bases, leaving 13 bases not matched to a gene. Germline CDR1 SGHNT, CDR2 YYREEE (reference sequence). The CDR3 is made up of 17 amino acids. CDR3 amino acids: CASSLDISGGAVETQYF. The CDR3 DNA sequence: TGTGCCAGCAGCCTAGATATTAGCGGGGGGGCCGTTGAGACCCAGTACTTC.

The V gene is TRBV27, the J gene TRBJ2-2, with no clear D. Trimming removed 7 bases at V and 3 bases at J, with 9 bases between. Germline loops: CDR1 MNHEY, CDR2 SMNVEV (reference sequence). The length of the CDR3 is 13 residues. CDR3 coding DNA: TGTGCCAGCACCTCCGACTACACCGGGGAGCTGTTTTTT. It specifies CASTSDYTGELFF.

This clonotype was found many times. This sequence joins TRBV7-8 and TRBJ2-6, with D perhaps TRBD1 (6 bases). V lost 4 bases, J lost 6 bases, and 13 bases lay in between. The CDR3 consists of 15 residues. Germline lookup yields CDR1 SGHVS and CDR2 FQNEAQ. CDR3 coding DNA: TGTGCCAGCAGCTCGGGACATAAGGAGGCCAACGTCCTGACTTTC. It is translated as CASSSGHKEANVLTF.

Only one count was recorded for this clonotype. The V and J genes are TRBV12-5 and TRBJ2-1, with D perhaps given as TRBD1 or TRBD2 (5 bases each). The germline V gene encodes CDR1 LGHNT and CDR2 FRNRAP. The CDR3 contains 13 residues. DNA of the CDR3: TGTGCCTTAGGGGACCCGCTATACAATGAGCAGTTCTTC. As protein: CALGDPLYNEQFF.

This clonotype turned up a few times. The rearrangement joins TRBV12-3 or TRBV12-4 to TRBJ2-6; 7 nucleotides match TRBD1. The length of the CDR3 is 16 residues. The trim removed 6 bases at V and 0 bases at J, leaving 5 bases unmatched. Here the CDR3 reads CASRWGQSSGANVLTF. CDR3 DNA sequence: TGTGCCAGCAGGTGGGGACAGAGCTCTGGGGCCAACGTCCTGACTTTC.

This clonotype has a count of ten or more. J is TRBJ2-3 and V is TRBV12-3 or TRBV12-4; D not certain. The V end lost 6 bases, the J end lost 3 bases, and 7 bases lay between the germline ends. The CDR3 loop spans 12 amino acids. In DNA, the CDR3 is TGTGCCAGCAGCGATACTACAGATACGCAGTATTTT. This sequence encodes CASSDTTDTQYF.

This clonotype was seen ten or more times. The chain joins TRBV14 to TRBJ2-7, with D possibly TRBD2 on 5 matching bases. The CDR3 is 16 amino acids. Trimming took 1 base from V and 4 from J, leaving 17 bases between them. Germline loops: CDR1 SGHDN, CDR2 FVKESK. The CDR3 loop is CASSQAAGRRRYEQYF. Written as DNA, the CDR3 is TGTGCCAGCAGCCAAGCCGCAGGCCGGAGGCGATACGAGCAGTACTTC. The whole variable domain, filled in from reference TRBV14 and TRBJ2-7, reads EAGVTQFPSHSVIEKGQTVTLRCDPISGHDNLYWYRRVMGKEIKFLLHFVKESKQDESGMPNNRFLAERTGGTYSTLKVQPAELEDSGVYFCASSQAAGRRRYEQYFGPGTRLTVT.

This clonotype has only a few counts. The J gene is TRBJ2-1, the V gene TRBV3-1; the match to TRBD2 covers 16 bases. CDR3 length: 22 amino acids. The germline V gene has CDR1 LGHDT and CDR2 YNNKEL (reference sequence). V lost 0 bases, J lost 3 bases, and 14 bases stayed unmatched. The CDR3 here is CASSQEGTSGRASGGVYNEQFF. The CDR3 coding sequence is TGTGCCAGCAGCCAAGAAGGGACTAGCGGGAGGGCCAGCGGTGGGGTCTACAATGAGCAGTTCTTC.

This clonotype has more than one count but fewer than ten. This chain uses TRBV27 with TRBJ1-5, with D possibly being TRBD1 (5 bases). Deletions cut 4 bases from V and 6 bases from J, with 10 bases between. The CDR3 totals 13 residues. Per germline, CDR1 MNHEY and CDR2 SMNVEV (reference sequence). CDR3 protein: CASSSGLGQPQHF. As DNA, the CDR3 is TGTGCCAGCAGTTCAGGGCTCGGTCAGCCCCAGCATTTT.

This chain joins TRBV6-2 or TRBV6-3 and TRBJ2-7, with D hard to call. V gave up 4 bases and J gave up 3 bases, with 10 bases separating them. Germline loops: CDR1 MNHEY, CDR2 SVGEGT. The CDR3 loop spans 13 amino acids. CDR3 nucleotide sequence: TGTGCCAGCAGTTGGGCGGCCGACTACGAGCAGTACTTC. The encoded protein is CASSWAADYEQYF.

In this sample, this clonotype turned up many times. The rearrangement uses TRBV7-8 and TRBJ1-1, with 8 bases that match TRBD1. V gave up 3 bases and J gave up 4 bases; unmatched junction bases: 4. The CDR3 has 14 residues. Germline CDR1 reads SGHVS; CDR2 reads FQNEAQ. CDR3 loop: CASSLQGARTEAFF. The CDR3 DNA reads as TGTGCCAGCAGCTTGCAGGGGGCCCGCACTGAAGCTTTCTTT.

The sample holds a few counts of this clonotype. The V call is TRBV4-1, the J call TRBJ1-5; D unclear. This CDR3 spans 16 amino acids. The germline V and J ends were trimmed by 0 bases and 6 bases, with 15 bases remaining between them. Germline V gene data show CDR1 as MGHRA and CDR2 as YSYEKL. CDR3 nucleotide sequence: TGCGCCAGCAGCCAAGATATGAGGGTCTGGGCTCAGCCCCAGCATTTT. Protein: CASSQDMRVWAQPQHF.

This clonotype was seen repeatedly, ten times or more. The gene calls are TRBV27 and TRBJ2-2; D gene uncertain. Trimming stripped 3 bases from V and 7 bases from J, with 6 bases between. The germline V gene has CDR1 MNHEY and CDR2 SMNVEV (reference sequence). The CDR3 is made up of 12 amino acids. The chain's CDR3 is CASSLSYGELFF. In DNA form, the CDR3 reads TGTGCCAGCAGTTTGTCTTACGGGGAGCTGTTTTTT.